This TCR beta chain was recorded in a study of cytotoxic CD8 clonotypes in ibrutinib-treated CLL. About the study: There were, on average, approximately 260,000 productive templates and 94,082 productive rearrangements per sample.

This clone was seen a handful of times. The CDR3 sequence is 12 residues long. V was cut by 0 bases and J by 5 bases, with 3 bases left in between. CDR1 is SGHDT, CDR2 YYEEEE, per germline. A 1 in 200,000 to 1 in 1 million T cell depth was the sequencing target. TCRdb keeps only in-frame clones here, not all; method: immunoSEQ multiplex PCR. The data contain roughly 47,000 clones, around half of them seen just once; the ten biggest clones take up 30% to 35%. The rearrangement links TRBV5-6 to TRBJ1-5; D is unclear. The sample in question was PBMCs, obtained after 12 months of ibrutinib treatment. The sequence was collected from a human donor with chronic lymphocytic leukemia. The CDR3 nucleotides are TGTGCCAGCAGCTTGGAGGATCAGCCCCAGCATTTT. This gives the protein CASSLEDQPQHF.